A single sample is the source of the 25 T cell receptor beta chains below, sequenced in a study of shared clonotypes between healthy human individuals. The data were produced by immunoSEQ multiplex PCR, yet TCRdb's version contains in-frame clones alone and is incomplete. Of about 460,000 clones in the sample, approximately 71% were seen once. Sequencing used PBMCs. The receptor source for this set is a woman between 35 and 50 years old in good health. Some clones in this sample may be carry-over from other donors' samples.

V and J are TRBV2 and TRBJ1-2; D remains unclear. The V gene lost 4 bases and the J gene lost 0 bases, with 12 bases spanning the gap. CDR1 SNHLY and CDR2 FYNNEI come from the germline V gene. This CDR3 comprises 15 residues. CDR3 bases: TGTGCCAGCAGTGGATTAACGGCGTCTAACTATGGCTACACCTTC. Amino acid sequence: CASSGLTASNYGYTF.

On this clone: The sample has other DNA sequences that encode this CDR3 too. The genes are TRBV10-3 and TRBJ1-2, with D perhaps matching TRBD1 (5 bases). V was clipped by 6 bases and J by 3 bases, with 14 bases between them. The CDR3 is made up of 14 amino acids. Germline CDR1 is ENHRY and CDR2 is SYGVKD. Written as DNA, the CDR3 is TGTGCCATCAGCGCGTCCCAGGGACACTATGGCTACACCTTC. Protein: CAISASQGHYGYTF.

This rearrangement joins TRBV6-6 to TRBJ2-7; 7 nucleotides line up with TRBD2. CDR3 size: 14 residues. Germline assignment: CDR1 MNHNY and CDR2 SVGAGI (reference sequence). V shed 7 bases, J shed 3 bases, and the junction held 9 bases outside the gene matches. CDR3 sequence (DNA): TGTGCCAGCAAGCGGCAGTGGGGGGGCTACGAGCAGTACTTC. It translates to CASKRQWGGYEQYF.

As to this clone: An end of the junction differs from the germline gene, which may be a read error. CDR3 amino acids: CSVEGVAASTDTQYF. The CDR3 DNA reads as TGCAGCGTCGAAGGGGTAGCGGCCAGCACAGATACGCAGTATTTT. V gene TRBV29-1 combines with J gene TRBJ2-3; weak D call: TRBD2 (6 bases). Germline V CDR1 and CDR2: SQVTM, ANQGSEA. This CDR3 comprises 15 residues.

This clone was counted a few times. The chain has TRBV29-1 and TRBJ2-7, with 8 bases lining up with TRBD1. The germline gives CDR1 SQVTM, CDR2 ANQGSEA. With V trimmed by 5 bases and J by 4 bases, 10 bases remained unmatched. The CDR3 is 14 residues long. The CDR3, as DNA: TGCAGCGTTCTCCACCGACAGGGGCGGTACGAGCAGTACTTC. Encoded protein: CSVLHRQGRYEQYF.

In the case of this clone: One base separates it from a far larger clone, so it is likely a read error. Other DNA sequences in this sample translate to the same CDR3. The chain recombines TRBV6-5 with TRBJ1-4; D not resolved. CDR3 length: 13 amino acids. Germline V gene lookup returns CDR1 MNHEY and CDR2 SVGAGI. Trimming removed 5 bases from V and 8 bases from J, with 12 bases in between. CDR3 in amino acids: CASSEGKGEKLFF. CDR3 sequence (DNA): TGTGCCAGCAGTGAAGGGAAAGGGGAAAAACTGTTTTTT.

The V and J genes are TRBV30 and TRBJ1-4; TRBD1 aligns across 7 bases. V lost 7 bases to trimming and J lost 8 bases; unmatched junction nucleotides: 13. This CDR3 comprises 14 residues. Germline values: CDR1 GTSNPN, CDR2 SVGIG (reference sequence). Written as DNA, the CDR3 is TGTGCCTCCACAGACAGGGTAATAGGAGAAAAACTGTTTTTT. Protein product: CASTDRVIGEKLFF.

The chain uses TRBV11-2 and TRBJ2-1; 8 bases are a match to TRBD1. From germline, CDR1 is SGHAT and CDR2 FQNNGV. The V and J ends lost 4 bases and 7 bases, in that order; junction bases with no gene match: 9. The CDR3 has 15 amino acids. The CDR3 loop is CASSYDRGNTNEQFF. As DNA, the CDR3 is TGTGCCAGCAGCTACGACAGGGGAAATACAAATGAGCAGTTCTTC.

CDR3 nucleotide sequence: TGTGCCATCAGGACGACAGAGAACACTGAAGCTTTCTTT. Its translation is CAIRTTENTEAFF. This chain uses TRBV10-3 with TRBJ1-1, with D possibly TRBD1 on 5 matching bases. The germline V gene has CDR1 ENHRY and CDR2 SYGVKD. Trimming took off 6 bases at V and 1 base at J, with 9 bases between the two ends. The CDR3 contains 13 residues.

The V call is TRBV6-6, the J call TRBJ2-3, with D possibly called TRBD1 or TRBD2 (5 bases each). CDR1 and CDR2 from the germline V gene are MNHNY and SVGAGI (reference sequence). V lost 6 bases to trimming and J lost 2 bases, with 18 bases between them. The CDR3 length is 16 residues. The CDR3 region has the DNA TGTGCCAGCAGCACGGGACGCCTAGGTTACACAGATACGCAGTATTTT. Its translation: CASSTGRLGYTDTQYF.

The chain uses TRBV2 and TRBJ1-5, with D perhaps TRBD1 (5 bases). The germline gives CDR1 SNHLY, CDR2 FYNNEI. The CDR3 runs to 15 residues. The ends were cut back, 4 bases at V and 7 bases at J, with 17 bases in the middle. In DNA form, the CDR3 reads TGTGCCAGCAGTGGGAGTGGGGCTCGGCTGCAGCCCCAGCATTTT. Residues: CASSGSGARLQPQHF.

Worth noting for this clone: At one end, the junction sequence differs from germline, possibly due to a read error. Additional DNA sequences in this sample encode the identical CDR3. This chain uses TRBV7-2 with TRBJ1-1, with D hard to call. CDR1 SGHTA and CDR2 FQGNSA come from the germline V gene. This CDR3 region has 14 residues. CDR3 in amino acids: CASSSPLRATEAFF. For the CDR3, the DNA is TGCGCCAGCAGTTCCCCTCTGAGGGCCACTGAAGCTTTCTTT. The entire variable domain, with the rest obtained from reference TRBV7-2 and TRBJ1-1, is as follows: GAGVSQSPSNKVTEKGKDVELRCDPISGHTALYWYRQSLGQGLEFLIYFQGNSAPDKSGLPSDRFSAERTGGSVSTLTIQRTQQEDSAVYLCASSSPLRATEAFFGQGTRLTVV.

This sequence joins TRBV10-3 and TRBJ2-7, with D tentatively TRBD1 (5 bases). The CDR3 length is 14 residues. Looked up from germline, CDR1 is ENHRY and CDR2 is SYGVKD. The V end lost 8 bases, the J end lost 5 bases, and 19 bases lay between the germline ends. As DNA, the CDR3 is TGTGCCATCCAGGGCGAGGTTGGTACGCACGAGCAGTACTTC. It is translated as CAIQGEVGTHEQYF.

Here the CDR3 reads CASSSFREKNYGYTF. In nucleotides, the CDR3 is TGTGCCAGCAGCTCCTTCCGGGAAAAAAACTATGGCTACACCTTC. The chain employs TRBV5-4 and TRBJ1-2, with D unresolved. The V and J ends lost 3 bases and 2 bases respectively, with 14 bases between them. The CDR3 contains 15 residues. Germline V gives CDR1 SGHNT, CDR2 YYREEE (reference sequence).

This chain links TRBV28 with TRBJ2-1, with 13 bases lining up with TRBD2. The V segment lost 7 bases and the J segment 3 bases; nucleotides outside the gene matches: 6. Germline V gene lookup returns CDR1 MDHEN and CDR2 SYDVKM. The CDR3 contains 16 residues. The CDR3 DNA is TGTGCCAGCACGGGACTAGCGGGAAGACTCTACAATGAGCAGTTCTTC. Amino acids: CASTGLAGRLYNEQFF.

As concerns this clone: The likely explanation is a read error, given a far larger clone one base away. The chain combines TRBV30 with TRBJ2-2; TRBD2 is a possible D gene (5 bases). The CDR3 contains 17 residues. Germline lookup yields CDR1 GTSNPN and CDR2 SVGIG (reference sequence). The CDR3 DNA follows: TGTGCCCGGGGATTACCCGCCGGGCGGGCGAACACCGGGGAGCTGCTTTTT. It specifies CARGLPAGRANTGELLF.

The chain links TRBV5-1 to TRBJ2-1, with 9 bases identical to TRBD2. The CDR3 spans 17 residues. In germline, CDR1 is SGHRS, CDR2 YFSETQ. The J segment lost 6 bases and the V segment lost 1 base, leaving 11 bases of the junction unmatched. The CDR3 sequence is CASSLSVGGRALNEQFF. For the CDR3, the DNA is TGCGCCAGCAGCTTGTCGGTTGGCGGGAGGGCCCTCAATGAGCAGTTCTTC. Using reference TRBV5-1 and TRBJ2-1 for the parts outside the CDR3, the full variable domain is KAGVTQTPRYLIKTRGQQVTLSCSPISGHRSVSWYQQTPGQGLQFLFEYFSETQRNKGNFPGRFSGRQFSNSRSEMNVSTLELGDSALYLCASSLSVGGRALNEQFFGPGTRLTVL.

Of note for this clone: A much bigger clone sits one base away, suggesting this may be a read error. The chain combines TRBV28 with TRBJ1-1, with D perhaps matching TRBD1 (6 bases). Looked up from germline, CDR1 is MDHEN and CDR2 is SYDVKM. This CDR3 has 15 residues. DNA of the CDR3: TGTGCCGGCAGTCCCTACGACAGGAGAAACACTGAAGCTTTCTTT. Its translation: CAGSPYDRRNTEAFF.

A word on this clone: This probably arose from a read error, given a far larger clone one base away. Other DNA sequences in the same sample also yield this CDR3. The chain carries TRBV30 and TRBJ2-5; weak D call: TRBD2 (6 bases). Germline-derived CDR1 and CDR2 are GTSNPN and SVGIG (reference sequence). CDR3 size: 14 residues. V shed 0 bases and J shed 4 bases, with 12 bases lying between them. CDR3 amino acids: CAWSVVGSGETQYF. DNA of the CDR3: TGTGCCTGGAGTGTAGTAGGTAGCGGAGAGACCCAGTACTTC.

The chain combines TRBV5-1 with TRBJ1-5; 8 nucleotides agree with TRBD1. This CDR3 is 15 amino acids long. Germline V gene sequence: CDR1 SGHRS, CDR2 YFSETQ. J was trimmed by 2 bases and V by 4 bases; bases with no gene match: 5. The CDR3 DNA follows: TGCGCCAGCAGCCCAGGACAGGGTGGCAATCAGCCCCAGCATTTT. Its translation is CASSPGQGGNQPQHF.

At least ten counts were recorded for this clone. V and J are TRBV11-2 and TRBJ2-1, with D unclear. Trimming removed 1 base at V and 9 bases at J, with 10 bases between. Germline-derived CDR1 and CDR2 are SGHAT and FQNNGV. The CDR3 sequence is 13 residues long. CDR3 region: CASSLAPPSEQFF. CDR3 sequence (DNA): TGTGCCAGCAGCTTAGCTCCCCCGAGTGAGCAGTTCTTC.

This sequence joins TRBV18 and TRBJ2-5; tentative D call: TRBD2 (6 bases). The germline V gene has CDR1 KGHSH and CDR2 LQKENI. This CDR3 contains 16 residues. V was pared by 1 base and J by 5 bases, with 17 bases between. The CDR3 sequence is CASSPRTSGSGETQYF. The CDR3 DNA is TGTGCCAGCTCACCACGTACCTCCGGGAGCGGTGAGACCCAGTACTTC.

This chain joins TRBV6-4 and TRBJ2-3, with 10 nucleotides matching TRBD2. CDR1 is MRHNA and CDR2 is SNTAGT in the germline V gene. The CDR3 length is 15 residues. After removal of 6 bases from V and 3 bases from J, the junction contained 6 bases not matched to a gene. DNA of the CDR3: TGTGCCAGCAGCGGGACTAGCGAGGGGACAGATACGCAGTATTTT. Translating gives CASSGTSEGTDTQYF.

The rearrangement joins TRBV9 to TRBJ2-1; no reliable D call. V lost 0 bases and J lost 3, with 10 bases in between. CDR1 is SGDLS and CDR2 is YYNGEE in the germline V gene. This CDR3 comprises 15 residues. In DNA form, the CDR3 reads TGTGCCAGCAGCGTAGGGTCAGCCGTCTACAATGAGCAGTTCTTC. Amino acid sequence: CASSVGSAVYNEQFF.

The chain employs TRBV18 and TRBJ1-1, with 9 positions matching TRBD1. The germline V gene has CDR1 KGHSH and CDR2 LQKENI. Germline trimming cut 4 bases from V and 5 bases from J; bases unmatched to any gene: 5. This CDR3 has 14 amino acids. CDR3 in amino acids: CASSRGTGWTEAFF. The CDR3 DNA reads TGTGCCAGCTCACGCGGGACAGGGTGGACTGAAGCTTTCTTT.